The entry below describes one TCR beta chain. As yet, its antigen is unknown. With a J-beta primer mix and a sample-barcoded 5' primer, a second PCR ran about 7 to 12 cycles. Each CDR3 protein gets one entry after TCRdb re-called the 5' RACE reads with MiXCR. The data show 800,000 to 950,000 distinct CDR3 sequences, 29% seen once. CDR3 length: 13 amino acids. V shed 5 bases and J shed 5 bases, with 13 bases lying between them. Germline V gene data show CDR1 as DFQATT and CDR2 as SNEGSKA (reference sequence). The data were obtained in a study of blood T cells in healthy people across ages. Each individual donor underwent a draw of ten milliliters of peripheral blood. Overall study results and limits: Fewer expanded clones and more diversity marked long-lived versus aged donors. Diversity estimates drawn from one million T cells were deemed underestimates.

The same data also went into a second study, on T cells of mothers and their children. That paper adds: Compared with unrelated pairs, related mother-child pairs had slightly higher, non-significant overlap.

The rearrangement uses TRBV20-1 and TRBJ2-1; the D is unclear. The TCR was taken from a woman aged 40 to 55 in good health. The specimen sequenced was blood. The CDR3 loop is CSAQSRLNNEQFF. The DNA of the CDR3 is TGCAGTGCTCAGAGTAGGCTCAACAATGAGCAGTTCTTC.